Sequencing of this TCR beta chain was carried out in a study of cytomegalovirus exposure and HLA in healthy donors. Study background: Genotyping of 400 or so donors showed that roughly 83% belonged to the Caucasian-associated ancestry cluster. Study-wide results and caveats: Later analysis suggested most CMV-associated TCR beta chains were HLA-restricted. The classifier was said to identify cytomegalovirus status with high specificity and sensitivity. There were fewer than 200 TCR beta chains listed as cytomegalovirus-associated.

As regards this clone: Antigen specificity is unknown.

The CDR3 is 15 amino acids. The V gene end was trimmed by 3 bases and the J gene end by 7 bases; junction bases not matched to a gene: 7. Per the germline V gene, CDR1 is SGHRS and CDR2 is YFSETQ. Primers included in the PCR were 60 Vbeta and 13 Jbeta primers. Libraries were prepared by immunoSEQ multiplex PCR; TCRdb keeps only in-frame clonotypes and omits some of them. The data show 99,000 or so clones, just under 80% seen once. V gene TRBV5-1 combines with J gene TRBJ1-4, with 9 bases identical to TRBD1. The receptor was isolated from a man younger than 40 in good health and CMV-seronegative. Material: PBMCs. The CDR3 DNA reads TGCGCCAGCAGCTGGGCCGGGACAGGGACTGAAAAACTGTTTTTT. Translated, it gives CASSWAGTGTEKLFF. The variable domain in full, with the rest retrieved from reference TRBV5-1 and TRBJ1-4, is KAGVTQTPRYLIKTRGQQVTLSCSPISGHRSVSWYQQTPGQGLQFLFEYFSETQRNKGNFPGRFSGRQFSNSRSEMNVSTLELGDSALYLCASSWAGTGTEKLFFGSGTQLSVL.